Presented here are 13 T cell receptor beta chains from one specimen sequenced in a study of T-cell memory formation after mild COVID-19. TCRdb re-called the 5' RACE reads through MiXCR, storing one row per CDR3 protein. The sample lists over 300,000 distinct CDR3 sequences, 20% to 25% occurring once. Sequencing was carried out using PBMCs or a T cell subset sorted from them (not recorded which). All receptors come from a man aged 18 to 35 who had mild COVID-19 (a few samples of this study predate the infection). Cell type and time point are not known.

DNA of the CDR3: TGTGCCTGGAGTGAAAGCTCCTACGAGCAGTACTTC. It is translated as CAWSESSYEQYF. The V gene is TRBV30, the J gene TRBJ2-7; no firm D call. Germline V gene lookup returns CDR1 GTSNPN and CDR2 SVGIG (reference sequence). Trimming removed 1 base from V and 0 bases from J, with 4 bases in between. CDR3 length: 12 amino acids.

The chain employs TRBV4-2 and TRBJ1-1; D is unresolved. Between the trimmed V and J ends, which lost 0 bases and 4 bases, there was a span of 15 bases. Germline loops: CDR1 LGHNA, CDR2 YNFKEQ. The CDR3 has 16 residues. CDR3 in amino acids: CASSQDPPGGSTEAFF. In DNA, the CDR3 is TGTGCCAGCAGCCAAGATCCACCCGGAGGTTCCACTGAAGCTTTCTTT.

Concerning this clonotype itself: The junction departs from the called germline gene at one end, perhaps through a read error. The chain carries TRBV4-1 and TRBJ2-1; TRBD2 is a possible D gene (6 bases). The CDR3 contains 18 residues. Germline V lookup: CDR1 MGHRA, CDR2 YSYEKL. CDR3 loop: CACSPNPRHRDFYNEQFF. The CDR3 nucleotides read TGCGCCTGCAGCCCCAACCCCCGGCATAGGGACTTCTACAATGAGCAGTTCTTC.

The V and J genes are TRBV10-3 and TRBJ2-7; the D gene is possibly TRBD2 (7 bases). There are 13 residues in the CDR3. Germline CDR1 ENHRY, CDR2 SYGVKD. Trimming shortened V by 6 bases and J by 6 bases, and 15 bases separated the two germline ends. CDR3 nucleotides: TGTGCCATCAGAAGCCAGGGAGGGGGCGAGCAGTACGTC. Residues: CAIRSQGGGEQYV.

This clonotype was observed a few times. The CDR3 loop reads CSARGQVVSGELFF. For the CDR3, the DNA is TGCAGTGCTAGAGGACAGGTAGTGTCCGGGGAGCTGTTTTTT. V is TRBV20-1 and J is TRBJ2-2; D perhaps matches TRBD1 (6 bases). V was trimmed by 1 base and J by 6 bases, leaving 12 bases between them. The CDR3 runs to 14 residues. Looked up from germline, CDR1 is DFQATT and CDR2 is SNEGSKA (reference sequence).

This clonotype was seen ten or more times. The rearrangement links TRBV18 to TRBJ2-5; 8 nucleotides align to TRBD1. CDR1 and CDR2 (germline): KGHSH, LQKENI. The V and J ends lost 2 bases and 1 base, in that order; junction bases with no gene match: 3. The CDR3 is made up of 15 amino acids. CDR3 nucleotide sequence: TGTGCCAGCTCACCATCGGACAGGGCCCAAGAGACCCAGTACTTC. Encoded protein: CASSPSDRAQETQYF.

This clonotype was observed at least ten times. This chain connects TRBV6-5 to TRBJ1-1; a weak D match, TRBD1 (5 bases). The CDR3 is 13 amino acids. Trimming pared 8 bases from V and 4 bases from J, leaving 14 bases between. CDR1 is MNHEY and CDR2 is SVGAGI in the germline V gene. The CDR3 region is CASPGPGSTEAFF. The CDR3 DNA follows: TGTGCCAGCCCGGGGCCGGGGAGCACTGAAGCTTTCTTT.

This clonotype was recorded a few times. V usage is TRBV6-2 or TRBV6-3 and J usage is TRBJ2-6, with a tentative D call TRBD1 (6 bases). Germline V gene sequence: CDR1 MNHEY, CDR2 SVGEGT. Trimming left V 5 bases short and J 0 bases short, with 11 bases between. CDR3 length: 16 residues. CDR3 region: CASSPHRVSGANVLTF. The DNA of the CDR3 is TGTGCCAGCAGTCCCCACAGGGTCTCTGGGGCCAACGTCCTGACTTTC.

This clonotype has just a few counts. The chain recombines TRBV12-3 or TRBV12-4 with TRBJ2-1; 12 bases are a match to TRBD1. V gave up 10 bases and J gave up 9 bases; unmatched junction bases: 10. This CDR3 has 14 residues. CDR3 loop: CAIIPGQGASEQFF. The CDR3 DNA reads TGTGCCATCATACCGGGACAGGGGGCCAGTGAGCAGTTCTTC.

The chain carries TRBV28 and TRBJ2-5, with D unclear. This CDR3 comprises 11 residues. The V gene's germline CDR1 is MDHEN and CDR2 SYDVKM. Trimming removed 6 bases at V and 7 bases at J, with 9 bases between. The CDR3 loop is CASSIRRTQYF. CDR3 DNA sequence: TGTGCCAGCAGCATAAGGAGGACCCAGTACTTC.

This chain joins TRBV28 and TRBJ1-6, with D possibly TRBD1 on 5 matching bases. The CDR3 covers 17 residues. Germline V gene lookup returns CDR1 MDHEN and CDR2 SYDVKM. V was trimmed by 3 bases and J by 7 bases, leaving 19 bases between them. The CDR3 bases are TGTGCCAGCAGTTTTTGGGCGCGGGTGGGGGGAAATTCACCCCTCCACTTT. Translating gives CASSFWARVGGNSPLHF.

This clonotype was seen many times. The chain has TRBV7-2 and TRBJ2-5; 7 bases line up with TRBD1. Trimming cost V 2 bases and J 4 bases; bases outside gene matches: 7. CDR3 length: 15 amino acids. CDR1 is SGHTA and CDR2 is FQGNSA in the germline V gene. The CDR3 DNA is TGTGCCAGCAGCTTAAGTCGGCCAGGGGGAGAGACCCAGTACTTC. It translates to CASSLSRPGGETQYF.

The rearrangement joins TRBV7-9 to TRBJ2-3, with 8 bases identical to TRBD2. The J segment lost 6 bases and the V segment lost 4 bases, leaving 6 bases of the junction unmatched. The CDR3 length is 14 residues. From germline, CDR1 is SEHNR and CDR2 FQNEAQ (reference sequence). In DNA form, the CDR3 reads TGTGCCAGCAGCTCAGTTCGGGGGGGGGATACGCAGTATTTT. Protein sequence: CASSSVRGGDTQYF.